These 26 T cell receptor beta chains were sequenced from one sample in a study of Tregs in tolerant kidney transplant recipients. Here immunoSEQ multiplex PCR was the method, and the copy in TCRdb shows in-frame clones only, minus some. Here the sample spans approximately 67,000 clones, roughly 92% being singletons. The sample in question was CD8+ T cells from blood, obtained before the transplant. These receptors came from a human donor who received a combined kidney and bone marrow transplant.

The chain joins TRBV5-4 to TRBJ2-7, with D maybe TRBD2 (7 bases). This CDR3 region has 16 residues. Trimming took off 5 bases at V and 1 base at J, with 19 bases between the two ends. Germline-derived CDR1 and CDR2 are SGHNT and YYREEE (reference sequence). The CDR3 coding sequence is TGTGCCAGCAGTGCCTTGGGGGGGCATGGATCCTACGAGCAGTACTTC. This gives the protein CASSALGGHGSYEQYF.

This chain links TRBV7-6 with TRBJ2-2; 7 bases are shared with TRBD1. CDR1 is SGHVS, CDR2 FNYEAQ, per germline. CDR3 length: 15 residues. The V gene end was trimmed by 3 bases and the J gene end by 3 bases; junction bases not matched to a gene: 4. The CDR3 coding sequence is TGTGCCAGCAGCTTGCCGGGACAGTACACCGGGGAGCTGTTTTTT. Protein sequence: CASSLPGQYTGELFF.

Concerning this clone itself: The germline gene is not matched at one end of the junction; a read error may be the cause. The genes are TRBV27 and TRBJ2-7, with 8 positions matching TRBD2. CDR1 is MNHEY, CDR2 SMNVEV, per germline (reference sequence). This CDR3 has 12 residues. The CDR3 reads CASSLSASGLIF. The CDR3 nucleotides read TGTGCCAGCAGTTTATCGGCTAGCGGGTTAATCTTC.

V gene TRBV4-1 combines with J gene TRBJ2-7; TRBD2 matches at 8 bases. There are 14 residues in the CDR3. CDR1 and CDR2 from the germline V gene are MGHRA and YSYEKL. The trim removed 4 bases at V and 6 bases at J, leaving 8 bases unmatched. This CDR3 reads CASSLRLAGSEQYF. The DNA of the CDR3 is TGCGCCAGCAGCCTTAGGCTAGCGGGTAGCGAGCAGTACTTC.

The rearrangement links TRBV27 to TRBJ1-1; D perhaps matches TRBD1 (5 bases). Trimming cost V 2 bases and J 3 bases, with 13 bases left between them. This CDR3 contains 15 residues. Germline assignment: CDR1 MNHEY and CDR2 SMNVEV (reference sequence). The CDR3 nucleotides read TGTGCCAGCAGTTTAAGCCAGGGATGGGACACTGAAGCTTTCTTT. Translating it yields CASSLSQGWDTEAFF.

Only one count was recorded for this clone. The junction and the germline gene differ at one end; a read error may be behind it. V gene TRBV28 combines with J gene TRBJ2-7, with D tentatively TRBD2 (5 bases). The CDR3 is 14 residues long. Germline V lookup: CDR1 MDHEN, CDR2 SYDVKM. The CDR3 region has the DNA TGTGCCAGCAGTCCACGGACTCAACCCTACGAGGAGTACTTC. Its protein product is CASSPRTQPYEEYF.

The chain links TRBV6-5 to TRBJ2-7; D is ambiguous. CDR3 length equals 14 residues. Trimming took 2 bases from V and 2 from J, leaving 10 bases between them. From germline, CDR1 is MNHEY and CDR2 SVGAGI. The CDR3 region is CASSYLNSPYEQYF. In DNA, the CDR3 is TGTGCCAGCAGTTACCTAAATTCCCCCTACGAGCAGTACTTC.

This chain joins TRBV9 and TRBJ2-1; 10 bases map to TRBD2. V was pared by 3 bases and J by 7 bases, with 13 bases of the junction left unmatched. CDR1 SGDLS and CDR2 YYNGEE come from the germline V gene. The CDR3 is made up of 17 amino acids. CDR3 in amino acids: CASSGGSGRVGGNEQFF. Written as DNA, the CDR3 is TGTGCCAGCAGCGGGGGGAGCGGGAGGGTCGGCGGGAATGAGCAGTTCTTC.

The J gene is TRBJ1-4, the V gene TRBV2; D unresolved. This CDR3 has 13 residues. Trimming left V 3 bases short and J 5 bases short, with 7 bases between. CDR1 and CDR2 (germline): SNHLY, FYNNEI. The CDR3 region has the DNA TGTGCCAGCAGTGATGGGAGGAATGAAAAACTGTTTTTT. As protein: CASSDGRNEKLFF. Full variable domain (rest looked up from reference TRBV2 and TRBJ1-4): EPEVTQTPSHQVTQMGQEVILRCVPISNHLYFYWYRQILGQKVEFLVSFYNNEISEKSEIFDDQFSVERPDGSNFTLKIRSTKLEDSAMYFCASSDGRNEKLFFGSGTQLSVL.

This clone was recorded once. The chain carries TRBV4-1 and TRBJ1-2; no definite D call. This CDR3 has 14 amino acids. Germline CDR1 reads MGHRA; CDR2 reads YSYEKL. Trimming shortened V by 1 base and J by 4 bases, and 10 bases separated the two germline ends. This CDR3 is CASSQVARFYGYTF. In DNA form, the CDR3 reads TGCGCCAGCAGCCAAGTGGCGCGGTTCTATGGCTACACCTTC.

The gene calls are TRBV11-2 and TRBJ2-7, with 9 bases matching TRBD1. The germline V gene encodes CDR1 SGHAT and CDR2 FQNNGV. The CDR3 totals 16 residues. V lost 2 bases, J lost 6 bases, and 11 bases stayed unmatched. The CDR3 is CASSLQPRTGVGEQYF. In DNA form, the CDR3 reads TGTGCCAGCAGCTTACAGCCGAGGACAGGGGTGGGCGAGCAGTACTTC.

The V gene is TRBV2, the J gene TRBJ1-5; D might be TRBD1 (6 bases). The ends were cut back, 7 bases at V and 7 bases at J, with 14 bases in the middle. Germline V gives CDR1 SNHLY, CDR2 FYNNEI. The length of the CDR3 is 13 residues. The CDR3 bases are TGTGCCAGCACCCTACAGGGTTTCCAGCCCCAGCATTTT. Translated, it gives CASTLQGFQPQHF.

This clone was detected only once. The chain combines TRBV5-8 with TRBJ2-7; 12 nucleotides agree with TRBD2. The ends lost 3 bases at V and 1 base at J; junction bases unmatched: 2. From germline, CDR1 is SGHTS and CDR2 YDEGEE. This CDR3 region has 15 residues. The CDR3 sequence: CASSSGTSGSYEQYF. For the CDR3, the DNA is TGTGCCAGCAGCTCCGGGACTAGCGGGTCCTACGAGCAGTACTTC. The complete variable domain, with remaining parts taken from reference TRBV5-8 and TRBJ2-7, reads EAGVTQSPTHLIKTRGQQATLRCSPISGHTSVYWYQQALGLGLQFLLWYDEGEERNRGNFPPRFSGRQFPNYSSELNVNALELEDSALYLCASSSGTSGSYEQYFGPGTRLTVT.

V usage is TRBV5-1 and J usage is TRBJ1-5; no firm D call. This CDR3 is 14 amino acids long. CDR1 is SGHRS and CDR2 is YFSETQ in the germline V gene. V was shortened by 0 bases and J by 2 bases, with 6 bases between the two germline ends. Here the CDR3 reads CASSLEVGNQPQHF. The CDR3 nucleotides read TGCGCCAGCAGCTTGGAAGTAGGCAATCAGCCCCAGCATTTT.

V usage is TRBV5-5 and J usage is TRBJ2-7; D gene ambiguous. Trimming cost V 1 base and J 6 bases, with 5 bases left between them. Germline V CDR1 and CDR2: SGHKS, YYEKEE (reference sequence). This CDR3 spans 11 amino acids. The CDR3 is CASSLPGEQYF. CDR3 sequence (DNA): TGTGCCAGCAGCTTGCCGGGCGAGCAGTACTTC. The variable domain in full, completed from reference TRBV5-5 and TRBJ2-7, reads DAGVTQSPTHLIKTRGQQVTLRCSPISGHKSVSWYQQVLGQGPQFIFQYYEKEERGRGNFPDRFSARQFPNYSSELNVNALLLGDSALYLCASSLPGEQYFGPGTRLTVT.

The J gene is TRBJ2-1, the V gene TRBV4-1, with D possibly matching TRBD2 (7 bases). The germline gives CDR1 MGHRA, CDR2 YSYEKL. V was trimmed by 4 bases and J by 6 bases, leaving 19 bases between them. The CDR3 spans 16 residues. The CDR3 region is CASSPWAGGGINEQFF. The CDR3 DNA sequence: TGCGCCAGCAGCCCATGGGCTGGGGGGGGCATCAATGAGCAGTTCTTC.

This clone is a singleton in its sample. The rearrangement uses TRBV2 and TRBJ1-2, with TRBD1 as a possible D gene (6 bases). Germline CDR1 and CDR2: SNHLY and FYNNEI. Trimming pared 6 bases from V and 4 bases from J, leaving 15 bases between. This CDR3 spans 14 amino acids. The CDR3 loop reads CASSFETGVYGYTF. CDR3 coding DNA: TGTGCCAGCAGCTTCGAGACAGGAGTCTATGGCTACACCTTC. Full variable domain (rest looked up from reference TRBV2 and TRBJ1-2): EPEVTQTPSHQVTQMGQEVILRCVPISNHLYFYWYRQILGQKVEFLVSFYNNEISEKSEIFDDQFSVERPDGSNFTLKIRSTKLEDSAMYFCASSFETGVYGYTFGSGTRLTVV.

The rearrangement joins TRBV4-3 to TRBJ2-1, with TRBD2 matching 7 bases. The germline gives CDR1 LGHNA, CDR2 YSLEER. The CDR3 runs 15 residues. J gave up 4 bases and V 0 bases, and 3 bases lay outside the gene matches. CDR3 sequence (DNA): TGCGCCAGCAGCCAAGATCTAGCGGAATACAATGAGCAGTTCTTC. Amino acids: CASSQDLAEYNEQFF.

The CDR3 here is CASSGLAGYYEQYF. The CDR3, as DNA: TGTGCCAGCAGTGGGCTAGCGGGGTACTACGAGCAGTACTTC. The V and J genes are TRBV6-4 and TRBJ2-7; TRBD2 agrees at 9 bases. CDR1 is MRHNA and CDR2 is SNTAGT in the germline V gene. CDR3 length: 14 residues. V was pared by 4 bases and J by 3 bases, with 4 bases of the junction left unmatched.

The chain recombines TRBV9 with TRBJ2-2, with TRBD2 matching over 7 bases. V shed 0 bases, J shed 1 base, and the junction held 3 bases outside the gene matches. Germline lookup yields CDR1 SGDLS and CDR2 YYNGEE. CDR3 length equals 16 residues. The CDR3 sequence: CASSVVLAMNTGELFF. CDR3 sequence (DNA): TGTGCCAGCAGCGTAGTACTAGCGATGAACACCGGGGAGCTGTTTTTT.

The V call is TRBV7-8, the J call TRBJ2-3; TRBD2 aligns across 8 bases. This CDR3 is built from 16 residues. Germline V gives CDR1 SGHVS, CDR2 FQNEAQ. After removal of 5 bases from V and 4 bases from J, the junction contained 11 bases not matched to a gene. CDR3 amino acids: CASSHPLAVESDTQYF. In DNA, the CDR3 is TGTGCCAGCAGCCACCCACTAGCGGTGGAATCAGATACGCAGTATTTT.

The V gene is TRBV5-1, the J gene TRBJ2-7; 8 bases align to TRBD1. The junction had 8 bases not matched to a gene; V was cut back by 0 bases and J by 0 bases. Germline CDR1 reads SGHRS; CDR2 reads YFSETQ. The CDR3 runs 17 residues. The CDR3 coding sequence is TGCGCCAGCAGCTTGGAATGGGACAGGAAAAGCTCCTACGAGCAGTACTTC. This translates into CASSLEWDRKSSYEQYF.

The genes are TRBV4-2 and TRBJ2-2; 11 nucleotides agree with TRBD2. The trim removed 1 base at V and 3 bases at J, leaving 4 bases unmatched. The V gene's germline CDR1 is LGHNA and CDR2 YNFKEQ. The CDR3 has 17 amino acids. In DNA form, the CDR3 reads TGTGCCAGCAGCCAAGCCCTAGCGGGGGGCGACACCGGGGAGCTGTTTTTT. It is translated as CASSQALAGGDTGELFF.

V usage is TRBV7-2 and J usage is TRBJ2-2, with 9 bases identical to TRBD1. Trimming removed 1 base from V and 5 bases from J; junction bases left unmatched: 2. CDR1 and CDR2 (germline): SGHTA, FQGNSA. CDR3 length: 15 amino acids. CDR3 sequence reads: CASSLGTGVTGELFF. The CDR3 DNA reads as TGTGCCAGCAGCTTAGGGACAGGGGTGACCGGGGAGCTGTTTTTT.

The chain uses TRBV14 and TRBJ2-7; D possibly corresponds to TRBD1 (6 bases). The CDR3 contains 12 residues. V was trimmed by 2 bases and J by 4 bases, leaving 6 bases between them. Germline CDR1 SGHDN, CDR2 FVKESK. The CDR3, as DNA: TGTGCCAGCAGCCAACAGGGGTACGAGCAGTACTTC. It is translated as CASSQQGYEQYF.

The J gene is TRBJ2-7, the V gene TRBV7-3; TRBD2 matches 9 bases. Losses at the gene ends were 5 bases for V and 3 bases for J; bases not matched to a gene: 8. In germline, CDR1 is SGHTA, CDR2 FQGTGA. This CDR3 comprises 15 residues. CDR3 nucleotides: TGTGCCAGCAGCACGTACGCGGGGGGGAACTACGAGCAGTACTTC. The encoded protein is CASSTYAGGNYEQYF.